The sample holds one count of the clone carrying this TCR beta chain. The source of the sample is a study of control samples from healthy donors and cancer patients. The CDR3 has 14 amino acids. Trimming removed 1 base from V and 2 bases from J; junction bases left unmatched: 2. Germline CDR1 and CDR2: SSHAT and FNYEAQ (reference sequence). Clones were sequenced by immunoSEQ multiplex PCR, and TCRdb holds only the in-frame ones, with some missing. The table includes 150,000 to 200,000 clones, more than 85% detected once. The sample consisted of blood. The chain uses TRBV7-7 and TRBJ2-7; 7 bases line up with TRBD1. The sequence came from a woman between 40 and 55 years old in good health. The CDR3 spells CASSLGQGAYEQYF. The CDR3 DNA reads as TGTGCCAGCAGCTTAGGTCAGGGGGCCTACGAGCAGTACTTC.